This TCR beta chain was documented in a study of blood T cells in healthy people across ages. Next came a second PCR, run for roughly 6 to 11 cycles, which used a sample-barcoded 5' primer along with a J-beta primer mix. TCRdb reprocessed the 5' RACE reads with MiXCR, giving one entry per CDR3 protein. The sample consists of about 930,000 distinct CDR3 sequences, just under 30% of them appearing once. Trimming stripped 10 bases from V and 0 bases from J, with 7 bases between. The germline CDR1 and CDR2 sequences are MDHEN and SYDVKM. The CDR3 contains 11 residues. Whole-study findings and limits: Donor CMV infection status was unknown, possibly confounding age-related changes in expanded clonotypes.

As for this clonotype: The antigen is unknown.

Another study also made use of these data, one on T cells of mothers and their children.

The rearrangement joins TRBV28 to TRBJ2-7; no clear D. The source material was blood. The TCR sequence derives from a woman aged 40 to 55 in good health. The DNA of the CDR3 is TGTGCCATAAAAAACTCCTACGAGCAGTACTTC. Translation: CAIKNSYEQYF.